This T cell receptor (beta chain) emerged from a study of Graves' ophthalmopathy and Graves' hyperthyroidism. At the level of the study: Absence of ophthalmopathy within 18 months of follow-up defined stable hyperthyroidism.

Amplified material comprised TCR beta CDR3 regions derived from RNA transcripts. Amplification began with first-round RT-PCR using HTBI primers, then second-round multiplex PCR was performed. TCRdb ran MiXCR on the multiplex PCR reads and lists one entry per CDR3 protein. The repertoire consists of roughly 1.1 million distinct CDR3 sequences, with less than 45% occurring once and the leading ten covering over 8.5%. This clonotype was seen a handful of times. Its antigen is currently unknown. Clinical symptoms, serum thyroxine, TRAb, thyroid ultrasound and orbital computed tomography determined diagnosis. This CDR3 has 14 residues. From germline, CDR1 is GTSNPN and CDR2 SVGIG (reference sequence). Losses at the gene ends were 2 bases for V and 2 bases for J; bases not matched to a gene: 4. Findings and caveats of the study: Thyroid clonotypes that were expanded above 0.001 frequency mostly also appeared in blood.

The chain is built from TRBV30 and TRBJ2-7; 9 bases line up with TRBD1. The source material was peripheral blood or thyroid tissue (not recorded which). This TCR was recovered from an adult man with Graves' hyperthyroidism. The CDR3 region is CAWSSGTGTYEQYF. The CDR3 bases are TGTGCCTGGAGTTCCGGGACAGGGACCTACGAGCAGTACTTC.